This T cell receptor beta chain emerged from a study of OX40 agonist ivuxolimab in advanced cancers. Overall study: Age averaged 60 years (range roughly 20 to 90), and 82.7% were male. Participants could have had prior anti-PD-1, anti-PD-L1 or anti-CTLA-4 therapy, and around 43% had some. Overall study results and limits: Clones of CD4+ and CD8+ blood T cells grew by week 6 at doses of 0.1 to 3.0 mg/kg.

Sequenced by immunoSEQ multiplex PCR; TCRdb stores in-frame clones only, minus some. This table has some 58,000 clones, around nine tenths appearing once. The investigators sampled blood at baseline, at cycle 4 day 1, and at cycle 7 day 1. The CDR3 loop spans 14 amino acids. Trimming took 5 bases from V and 4 from J; bases not matched to a gene: 7. CDR1 ENHRY and CDR2 SYGVKD come from the germline V gene. A word on this clone: Its matching antigen is unknown.

The chain joins TRBV10-3 to TRBJ1-2; 7 bases line up with TRBD1. This TCR came from an adult with an advanced solid tumor such as melanoma, head and neck, liver or kidney cancer. Source: CD4+ or CD8+ T cells sorted from blood, taken in a trial of the OX40 agonist ivuxolimab. The CDR3 coding sequence is TGTGCCATCAGTTCTGGACAGGACCTCTATGGCTACACCTTC. It specifies CAISSGQDLYGYTF.